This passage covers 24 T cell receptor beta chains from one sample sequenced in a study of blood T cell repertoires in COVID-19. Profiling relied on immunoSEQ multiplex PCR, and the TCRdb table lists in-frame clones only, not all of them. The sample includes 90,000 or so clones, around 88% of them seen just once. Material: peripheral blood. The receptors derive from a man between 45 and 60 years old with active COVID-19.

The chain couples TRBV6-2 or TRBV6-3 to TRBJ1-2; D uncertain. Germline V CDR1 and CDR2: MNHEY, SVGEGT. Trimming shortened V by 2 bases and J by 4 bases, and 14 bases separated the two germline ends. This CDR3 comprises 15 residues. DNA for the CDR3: TGTGCCAGCAGTTACGGTGGGCTTGGCGTCTATGGCTACACCTTC. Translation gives CASSYGGLGVYGYTF.

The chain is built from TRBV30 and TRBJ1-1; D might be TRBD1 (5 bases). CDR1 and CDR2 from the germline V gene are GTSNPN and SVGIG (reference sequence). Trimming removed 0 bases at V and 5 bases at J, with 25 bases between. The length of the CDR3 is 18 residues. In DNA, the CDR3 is TGTGCCTGGAGTGTACTGGTCGGGGGTCGACGTGACCGTACTGAAGCTTTCTTT. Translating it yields CAWSVLVGGRRDRTEAFF.

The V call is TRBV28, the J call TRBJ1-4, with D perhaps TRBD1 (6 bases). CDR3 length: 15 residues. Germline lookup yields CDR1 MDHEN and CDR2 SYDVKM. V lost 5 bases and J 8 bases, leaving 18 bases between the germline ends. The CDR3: CASSRPRGRNEKLFF. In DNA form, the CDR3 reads TGTGCCAGCAGTAGGCCGCGGGGGCGTAACGAAAAACTGTTTTTT. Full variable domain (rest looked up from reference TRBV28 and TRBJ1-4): DVKVTQSSRYLVKRTGEKVFLECVQDMDHENMFWYRQDPGLGLRLIYFSYDVKMKEKGDIPEGYSVSREKKERFSLILESASTNQTSMYLCASSRPRGRNEKLFFGSGTQLSVL.

The CDR3 here is CASSDASKGSETQYF. The CDR3 DNA reads TGTGCCAGCAGTGACGCCAGCAAGGGGTCGGAGACCCAGTACTTC. V and J are TRBV6-1 and TRBJ2-5, with D possibly TRBD1 on 5 matching bases. Between the trimmed V and J ends, which lost 3 bases and 5 bases, there was a span of 16 bases. Per germline, CDR1 MNHNS and CDR2 SASEGT. This CDR3 contains 15 residues.

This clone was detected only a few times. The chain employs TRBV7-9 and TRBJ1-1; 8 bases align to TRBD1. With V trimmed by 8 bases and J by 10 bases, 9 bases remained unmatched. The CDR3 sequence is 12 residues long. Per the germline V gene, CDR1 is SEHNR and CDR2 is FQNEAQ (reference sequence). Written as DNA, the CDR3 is TGTGCCAGCCGTGAGGGAACAGGGGGAGCTTTCTTT. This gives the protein CASREGTGGAFF.

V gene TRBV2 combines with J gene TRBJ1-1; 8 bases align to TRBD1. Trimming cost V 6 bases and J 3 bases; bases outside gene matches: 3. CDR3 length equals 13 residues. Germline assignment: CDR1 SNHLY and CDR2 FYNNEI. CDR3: CASSRTGYTEAFF. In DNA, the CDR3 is TGTGCCAGCAGCAGGACAGGGTACACTGAAGCTTTCTTT.

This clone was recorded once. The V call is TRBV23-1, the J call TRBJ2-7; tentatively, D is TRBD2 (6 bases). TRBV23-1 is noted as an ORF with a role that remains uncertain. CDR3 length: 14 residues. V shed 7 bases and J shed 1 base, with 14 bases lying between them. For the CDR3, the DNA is TGCGCCAGCACCACCTCGGAGGGATCCTACGAGCAGTACTTC. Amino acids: CASTTSEGSYEQYF.

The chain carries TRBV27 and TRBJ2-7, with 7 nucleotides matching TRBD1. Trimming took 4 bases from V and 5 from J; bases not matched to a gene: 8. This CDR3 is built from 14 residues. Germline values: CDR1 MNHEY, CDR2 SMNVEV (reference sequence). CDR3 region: CASSSWTGQDEQYF. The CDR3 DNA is TGTGCCAGCAGTTCGTGGACAGGTCAGGACGAGCAGTACTTC.

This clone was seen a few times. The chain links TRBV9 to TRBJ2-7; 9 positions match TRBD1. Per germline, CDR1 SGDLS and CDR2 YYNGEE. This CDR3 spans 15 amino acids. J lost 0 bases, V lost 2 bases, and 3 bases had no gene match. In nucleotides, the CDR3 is TGTGCCAGCAGCGTTGGGACAGGGAGCTCCTACGAGCAGTACTTC. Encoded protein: CASSVGTGSSYEQYF.

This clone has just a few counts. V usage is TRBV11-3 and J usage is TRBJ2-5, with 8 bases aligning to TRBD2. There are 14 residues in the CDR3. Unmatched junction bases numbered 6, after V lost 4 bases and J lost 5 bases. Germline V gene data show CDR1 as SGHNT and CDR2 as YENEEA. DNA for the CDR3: TGTGCCAGCAGCTCGAGCGGGGGAGCGGAGACCCAGTACTTC. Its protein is CASSSSGGAETQYF.

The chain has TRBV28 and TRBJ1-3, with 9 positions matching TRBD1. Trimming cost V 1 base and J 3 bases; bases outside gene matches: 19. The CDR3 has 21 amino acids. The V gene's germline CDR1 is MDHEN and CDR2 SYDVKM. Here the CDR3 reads CASSLSVSWTGDLLRGNTIYF. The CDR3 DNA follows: TGTGCCAGCAGTTTATCGGTTTCCTGGACAGGGGATCTGCTGCGTGGAAACACCATATATTTT.

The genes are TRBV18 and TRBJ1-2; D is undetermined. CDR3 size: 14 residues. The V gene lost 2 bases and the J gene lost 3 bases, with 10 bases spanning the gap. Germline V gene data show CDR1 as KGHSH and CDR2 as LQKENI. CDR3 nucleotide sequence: TGTGCCAGCTCACCAAGCACAGCTGACTATGGCTACACCTTC. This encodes CASSPSTADYGYTF.

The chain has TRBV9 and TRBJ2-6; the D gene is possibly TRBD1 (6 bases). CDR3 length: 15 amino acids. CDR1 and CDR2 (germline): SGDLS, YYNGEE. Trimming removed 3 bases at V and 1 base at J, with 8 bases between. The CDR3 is CASSEDSSGANVLTF. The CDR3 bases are TGTGCCAGCAGCGAGGACAGTTCTGGGGCCAACGTCCTGACTTTC.

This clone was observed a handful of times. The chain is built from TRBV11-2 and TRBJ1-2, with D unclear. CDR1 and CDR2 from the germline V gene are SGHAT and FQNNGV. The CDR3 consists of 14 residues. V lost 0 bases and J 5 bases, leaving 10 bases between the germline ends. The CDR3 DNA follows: TGTGCCAGCAGCTTAGAAATTTCGGGGTATGGCTACACCTTC. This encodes CASSLEISGYGYTF.

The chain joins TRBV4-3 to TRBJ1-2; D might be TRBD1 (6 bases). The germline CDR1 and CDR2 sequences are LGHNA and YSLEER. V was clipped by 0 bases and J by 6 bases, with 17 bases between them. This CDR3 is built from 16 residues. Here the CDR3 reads CASSQETTGRENGYTF. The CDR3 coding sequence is TGCGCCAGCAGCCAAGAGACCACAGGGCGTGAGAATGGCTACACCTTC.

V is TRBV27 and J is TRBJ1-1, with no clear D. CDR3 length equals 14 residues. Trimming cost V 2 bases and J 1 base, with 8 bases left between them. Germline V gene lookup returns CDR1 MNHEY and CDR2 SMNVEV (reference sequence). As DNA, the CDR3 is TGTGCCAGCAGTTTAGGGGAGAAGAACACTGAAGCTTTCTTT. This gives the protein CASSLGEKNTEAFF.

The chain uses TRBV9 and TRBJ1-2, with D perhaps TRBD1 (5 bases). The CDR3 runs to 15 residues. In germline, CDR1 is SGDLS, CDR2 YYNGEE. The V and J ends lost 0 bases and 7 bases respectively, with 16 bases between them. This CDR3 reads CASSVESRAMGGYTF. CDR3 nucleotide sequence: TGTGCCAGCAGCGTAGAGAGCAGGGCCATGGGTGGCTACACCTTC. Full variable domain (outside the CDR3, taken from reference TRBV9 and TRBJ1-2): DSGVTQTPKHLITATGQRVTLRCSPRSGDLSVYWYQQSLDQGLQFLIQYYNGEERAKGNILERFSAQQFPDLHSELNLSSLELGDSALYFCASSVESRAMGGYTFGSGTRLTVV.

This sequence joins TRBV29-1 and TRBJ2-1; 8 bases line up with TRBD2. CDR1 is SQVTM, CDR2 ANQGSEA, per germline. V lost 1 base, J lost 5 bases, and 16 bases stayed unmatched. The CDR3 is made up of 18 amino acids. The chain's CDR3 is CSVEGGFFGTRSHNEQFF. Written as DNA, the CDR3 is TGCAGCGTTGAAGGTGGGTTTTTCGGGACTAGGTCCCACAATGAGCAGTTCTTC.

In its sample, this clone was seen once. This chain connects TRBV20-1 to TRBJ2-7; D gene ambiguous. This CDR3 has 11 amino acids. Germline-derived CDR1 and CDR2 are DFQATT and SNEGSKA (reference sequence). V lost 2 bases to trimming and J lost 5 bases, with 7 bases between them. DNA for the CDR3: TGCAGTGCTAGACTGGCCGACGAGCAGTACTTC. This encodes CSARLADEQYF.

The CDR3 bases are TGTGCCAGCAGCTCCCGAAGACTACAGGGGAGCTCCTACGAGCAGTACTTC. The encoded protein is CASSSRRLQGSSYEQYF. The chain carries TRBV11-2 and TRBJ2-7; 7 nucleotides line up with TRBD1. The junction had 12 bases not matched to a gene; V was cut back by 4 bases and J by 0 bases. CDR1 SGHAT and CDR2 FQNNGV come from the germline V gene. This CDR3 comprises 17 residues.

For the CDR3, the DNA is TGCGCCAGCAGCTTGGGACTAGCGGTAACGTACAATGAGCAGTTCTTC. Translating it yields CASSLGLAVTYNEQFF. The V gene is TRBV5-1, the J gene TRBJ2-1; the match to TRBD2 covers 9 bases. The CDR3 loop spans 16 amino acids. Trimming removed 0 bases from V and 4 bases from J; junction bases left unmatched: 5. CDR1 SGHRS and CDR2 YFSETQ come from the germline V gene.

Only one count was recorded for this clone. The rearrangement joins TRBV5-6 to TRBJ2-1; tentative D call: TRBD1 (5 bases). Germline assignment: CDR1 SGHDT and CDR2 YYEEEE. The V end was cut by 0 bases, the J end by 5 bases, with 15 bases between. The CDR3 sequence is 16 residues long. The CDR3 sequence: CASSLEGSGIDNEQFF. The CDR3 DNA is TGTGCCAGCAGCTTGGAGGGGTCGGGTATTGACAATGAGCAGTTCTTC.

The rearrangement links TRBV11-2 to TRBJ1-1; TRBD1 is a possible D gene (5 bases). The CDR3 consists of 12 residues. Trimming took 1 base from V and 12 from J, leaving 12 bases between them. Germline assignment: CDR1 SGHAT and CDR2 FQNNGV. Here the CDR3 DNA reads TGTGCCAGCAGCTTAGTTGCCAGGGTGACTTTCTTT. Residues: CASSLVARVTFF.

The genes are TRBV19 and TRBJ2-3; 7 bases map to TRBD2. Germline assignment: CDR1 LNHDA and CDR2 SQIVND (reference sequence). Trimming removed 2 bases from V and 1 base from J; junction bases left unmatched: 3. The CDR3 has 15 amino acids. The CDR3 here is CASSIRRGGTDTQYF. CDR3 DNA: TGTGCCAGTAGTATAAGACGGGGGGGCACAGATACGCAGTATTTT. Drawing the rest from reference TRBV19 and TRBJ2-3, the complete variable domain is DGGITQSPKYLFRKEGQNVTLSCEQNLNHDAMYWYRQDPGQGLRLIYYSQIVNDFQKGDIAEGYSVSREKKESFPLTVTSAQKNPTAFYLCASSIRRGGTDTQYFGPGTRLTVL.